A single sample gave rise to the 18 T cell receptor beta chains below, sequenced in a study of shared clonotypes between healthy human individuals. Generated by immunoSEQ multiplex PCR, the TCRdb table keeps only in-frame clones and is missing some. The sample yields approximately 2,200,000 clones, approximately 94% seen once. Naive CD8 cells, CD45RO-negative and positively selected for CCR7, excluded terminally differentiated effector memory CD45RA+ cells. Sequencing was performed on naive CD8+ T cells from PBMCs. Receptors originate from a young man in good health. Some clones in this sample may be carry-over from other donors' samples.

The chain has TRBV6-5 and TRBJ2-2, with 7 nucleotides matching TRBD1. V shed 5 bases, J shed 6 bases, and the junction held 6 bases outside the gene matches. The germline gives CDR1 MNHEY, CDR2 SVGAGI. The CDR3 runs to 14 residues. This CDR3 reads CASSPDRVPGELFF. The DNA of the CDR3 is TGTGCCAGCAGTCCTGACAGGGTCCCCGGGGAGCTGTTTTTT.

On this clone: Distinct nucleotide sequences in the sample also encode this CDR3. CDR3 sequence reads: CASSLVTGELFF. The CDR3 nucleotides are TGTGCCAGCAGTTTGGTCACCGGGGAGCTGTTTTTT. This chain uses TRBV28 with TRBJ2-2; D is ambiguous. Germline CDR1 MDHEN, CDR2 SYDVKM. Trimming took 3 bases from V and 4 from J, leaving 3 bases between them. CDR3 length: 12 residues.

J is TRBJ1-6 and V is TRBV6-5; D is unclear. Trimming cost V 4 bases and J 5 bases, with 3 bases left between them. The CDR3 covers 12 residues. CDR1 is MNHEY, CDR2 SVGAGI, per germline. The CDR3 here is CASSSNNSPLHF. Here the CDR3 DNA reads TGTGCCAGCAGTTCCAATAATTCACCCCTCCACTTT.

This CDR3 reads CASSQERGLHGYTF. In DNA form, the CDR3 reads TGCGCCAGCAGCCAAGAGCGGGGGCTTCATGGCTACACCTTC. The genes are TRBV4-1 and TRBJ1-2; a possible D gene is TRBD1 (6 bases). V lost 0 bases to trimming and J lost 6 bases, with 11 bases between them. Looked up from germline, CDR1 is MGHRA and CDR2 is YSYEKL. CDR3 length: 14 amino acids.

Remarks on this clone: This specimen includes other DNA sequences encoding the same CDR3. This sequence joins TRBV7-9 and TRBJ2-7, with unresolved D. The CDR3 totals 13 residues. Germline V lookup: CDR1 SEHNR, CDR2 FQNEAQ (reference sequence). Deletions cut 2 bases from V and 2 bases from J, with 7 bases between. As DNA, the CDR3 is TGTGCCAGCAGCTTATCGTCAACCTACGAGCAGTACTTC. Its protein product is CASSLSSTYEQYF.

This chain links TRBV9 with TRBJ2-7, with a possible D match to TRBD2 (5 bases). Germline V lookup: CDR1 SGDLS, CDR2 YYNGEE. The ends were cut back, 4 bases at V and 1 base at J, with 18 bases in the middle. This CDR3 is 16 amino acids long. This CDR3 reads CASSPREQILSYEQYF. DNA for the CDR3: TGTGCCAGCAGCCCGAGGGAACAAATCTTATCCTACGAGCAGTACTTC.

The V and J genes are TRBV5-6 and TRBJ1-2, with D perhaps matching TRBD1 (5 bases). V was trimmed by 4 bases and J by 3 bases, leaving 10 bases between them. This CDR3 has 13 amino acids. The germline V gene encodes CDR1 SGHDT and CDR2 YYEEEE. This CDR3 reads CASSLQGDYGYTF. Here the CDR3 DNA reads TGTGCCAGCAGCCTCCAGGGAGACTATGGCTACACCTTC.

The chain carries TRBV27 and TRBJ2-1; 12 nucleotides agree with TRBD2. The CDR3 sequence is 18 residues long. V dropped 3 bases and J dropped 8; count of bases not matched to a gene: 14. Germline V gene lookup returns CDR1 MNHEY and CDR2 SMNVEV (reference sequence). CDR3 region: CASSLVLAGGPLRDEQFF. The CDR3 coding sequence is TGTGCCAGCAGTTTGGTTCTAGCGGGAGGGCCTCTCCGCGATGAGCAGTTCTTC.

The gene calls are TRBV27 and TRBJ2-5; 10 bases fit TRBD2. CDR1 is MNHEY and CDR2 is SMNVEV in the germline V gene (reference sequence). V dropped 3 bases and J dropped 0; count of bases not matched to a gene: 4. The CDR3 runs 16 residues. The CDR3 region has the DNA TGTGCCAGCAGTTTCGAGCGGGAGGGATACCAAGAGACCCAGTACTTC. As protein: CASSFEREGYQETQYF.

To note about this clone: The junction and the germline gene differ at one end; a read error may be behind it. The V call is TRBV2, the J call TRBJ2-7, with a weak D call TRBD1 (6 bases). The germline V gene has CDR1 SNHLY and CDR2 FYNNEI. CDR3 size: 12 residues. Here the CDR3 DNA reads TGTGCCAGCAGGGAAGGGGGCTACGAGCAGTACTTC. Residues: CASREGGYEQYF. The entire variable domain, with the rest obtained from reference TRBV2 and TRBJ2-7, is as follows: EPEVTQTPSHQVTQMGQEVILRCVPISNHLYFYWYRQILGQKVEFLVSFYNNEISEKSEIFDDQFSVERPDGSNFTLKIRSTKLEDSAMYFCASREGGYEQYFGPGTRLTVT.

The chain employs TRBV28 and TRBJ2-1, with D possibly being TRBD2 (6 bases). Germline assignment: CDR1 MDHEN and CDR2 SYDVKM. This CDR3 has 14 amino acids. The V gene lost 3 bases and the J gene lost 8 bases, with 14 bases spanning the gap. CDR3 amino acids: CASSFLPGTYEQFF. For the CDR3, the DNA is TGTGCCAGCAGTTTTTTACCCGGGACTTATGAGCAGTTCTTC.

The chain carries TRBV4-1 and TRBJ2-7, with D unclear. The germline V gene has CDR1 MGHRA and CDR2 YSYEKL. The germline V and J ends were trimmed by 7 bases and 2 bases, with 15 bases remaining between them. The CDR3 has 14 residues. The CDR3 here is CASTGGIGPYEQYF. The DNA for the CDR3 is TGCGCCAGCACCGGTGGCATAGGGCCCTACGAGCAGTACTTC.

The chain links TRBV14 to TRBJ2-7; 11 bases line up with TRBD2. CDR1 is SGHDN, CDR2 FVKESK, per germline. The CDR3 extends over 17 amino acids. The ends lost 3 bases at V and 6 bases at J; junction bases unmatched: 13. The CDR3 protein is CASSQRGIGTSGIEQYF. Written as DNA, the CDR3 is TGTGCCAGCAGCCAGAGGGGAATCGGGACTAGCGGTATCGAGCAGTACTTC.

The chain employs TRBV11-2 and TRBJ2-2; TRBD1 is a possible D gene (7 bases). CDR3 length: 16 amino acids. V was pared by 3 bases and J by 1 base, with 12 bases between. Germline V gene data show CDR1 as SGHAT and CDR2 as FQNNGV. Written as DNA, the CDR3 is TGTGCCAGCAGCTTCGCGGGGACAGTGAACACCGGGGAGCTGTTTTTT. Its protein is CASSFAGTVNTGELFF.

This clone was recorded once. J is TRBJ2-5 and V is TRBV7-9; D possibly corresponds to TRBD2 (5 bases). Germline values: CDR1 SEHNR, CDR2 FQNEAQ (reference sequence). Trimming took off 0 bases at V and 1 base at J, with 12 bases between the two ends. This CDR3 contains 16 residues. The CDR3 here is CASSLASRTVQETQYF. DNA of the CDR3: TGTGCCAGCAGCTTAGCTTCTCGGACTGTCCAAGAGACCCAGTACTTC.

This clone came up once. V gene TRBV28 combines with J gene TRBJ1-2; no firm D call. The CDR3 runs to 14 residues. V was cut by 3 bases and J by 1 base, with 9 bases left in between. CDR1 is MDHEN, CDR2 SYDVKM, per germline. CDR3 protein: CASSLGLFNYGYTF. DNA for the CDR3: TGTGCCAGCAGTTTGGGCTTGTTTAACTATGGCTACACCTTC.

The table lists this clone with a count of one. This rearrangement joins TRBV6-1 to TRBJ2-3; 8 bases are shared with TRBD1. Germline V lookup: CDR1 MNHNS, CDR2 SASEGT. The CDR3 loop spans 15 amino acids. The J segment lost 4 bases and the V segment lost 1 base, leaving 4 bases of the junction unmatched. CDR3 protein: CASSEGTGWADTQYF. The CDR3 nucleotides read TGTGCCAGCAGTGAAGGGACAGGGTGGGCAGATACGCAGTATTTT.

This clone is a singleton in its sample. This rearrangement joins TRBV1 to TRBJ2-1; the DNA was not compared with TRBD2, the D call given in the table. TRBV1 is assigned pseudogene status. The length of the CDR3 is 17 residues. As DNA, the CDR3 is TGCACCAGCAGCCAACTTTCTAGCGGGAGCTCCTACAATGAGCAGTTCTTC. It yields the protein CTSSQLSSGSSYNEQFF.